This TCR beta chain was sequenced in a study of metastatic and nonmetastatic thyroid tumors. Study details: Repertoire comparison spanned blood and tumor or nodule tissue of malignant and benign thyroid patients.

As processed by the authors: Between-group CDR3 differences, defined by clinicopathological status, yielded a distant-metastasis classifier for papillary thyroid cancer. From the PCR reads, TCRdb re-called clones with MiXCR. These V and J calls originate from TCRdb's pipeline instead of the authors' own analysis. The sample includes roughly 20,000 clones, 20% to 25% of them seen just once. This clone was found a few times. Its antigen is still unknown. There were no patients who had received any treatment before thyroid surgery. General study points: Malignant thyroid tumors reportedly exceeded benign nodules significantly in TCR beta diversity, with the difference appearing in blood and tumor.

Germline V lookup: CDR1 ENHRY, CDR2 SYGVKD. CDR3 length equals 16 residues. The V segment lost 4 bases and the J segment 5 bases; nucleotides outside the gene matches: 10. This chain joins TRBV10-3 and TRBJ1-2; the match to TRBD1 covers 10 bases. The TCR sequence derives from a female donor with papillary thyroid cancer or a benign thyroid nodule (not recorded which). Some clones in this sample may be carry-over from other donors' samples. Sequenced input: adjacent normal tissue. CDR3 sequence (DNA): TGTGCCATCAGTGGGTCCTCACCGGGACAGGGGTATGGCTACACCTTC. It encodes CAISGSSPGQGYGYTF.